This T cell receptor beta chain emerged from a study of blood T cells in healthy people across ages. About this clonotype: Its antigen is still unknown.

Notes on the study in general: Strong correlation existed between TCR beta diversity and naive T cell percentage.

The second PCR ran about 6 to 11 cycles with a sample-barcoded 5' primer and J-beta primers. With 12 random nucleotides, a template-switch adaptor tagged each individual cDNA molecule. Each single sample gave us at least 3 million CDR3-containing paired-end reads. Via MiXCR, TCRdb re-called the 5' RACE reads, giving one row per CDR3 protein. This table holds 1.4 million or so distinct CDR3 sequences, around 40% found once. Germline V lookup: CDR1 DFQATT, CDR2 SNEGSKA (reference sequence). The CDR3 sequence is 16 residues long. Trimming pared 3 bases from V and 1 base from J, leaving 17 bases between. Peripheral blood was drawn, ten milliliters per donor.

The genes are TRBV20-1 and TRBJ2-3, with no clear D. Material: blood. This clonotype originated in a woman in her late teens or twenties in good health. The CDR3 loop reads CSASARASPRTDTQYF. For the CDR3, the DNA is TGCAGTGCTAGTGCAAGGGCCTCCCCTCGCACAGATACGCAGTATTTT.